Shown below are 21 T cell receptor beta chains from a single sample sequenced in a study of T cell responses to AZD1222 COVID-19 vaccine. Sequenced by immunoSEQ multiplex PCR; TCRdb stores in-frame clones only, minus some. The sample consists of under 200,000 clones, roughly 92% of them appearing once. The input for sequencing was peripheral blood, taken 28 days after the second dose of the MenACWY control vaccine. The receptors come from an adult who received the MenACWY meningococcal vaccine as a control.

CDR3 sequence: CASSWDRGEYGYTF. CDR3 in DNA: TGTGCCAGCAGCTGGGACAGGGGGGAATATGGCTACACCTTC. The rearrangement joins TRBV3-1 (or the pseudogene TRBV3-2) to TRBJ1-2; the match to TRBD1 covers 11 bases. Germline CDR1 reads LGHDT; CDR2 reads YNNKEL (reference sequence). The CDR3 is 14 amino acids. V shed 5 bases, J shed 5 bases, and the junction held 4 bases outside the gene matches.

This chain joins TRBV3-1 (or the pseudogene TRBV3-2) and TRBJ1-5; tentative D call: TRBD1 (5 bases). Germline assignment: CDR1 LGHDT and CDR2 YNNKEL (reference sequence). Trimming took off 2 bases at V and 9 bases at J, with 11 bases between the two ends. CDR3 size: 13 residues. CDR3 residues: CASSQQGSRPQHF. CDR3 sequence (DNA): TGTGCCAGCAGCCAACAGGGTAGTAGGCCCCAGCATTTT.

The J gene is TRBJ2-1, the V gene TRBV19, with unresolved D. CDR1 is LNHDA, CDR2 SQIVND, per germline (reference sequence). V shed 6 bases and J shed 0 bases, with 15 bases lying between them. The CDR3 has 16 amino acids. The CDR3 reads CASSLFTTSSYNEQFF. For the CDR3, the DNA is TGTGCCAGTAGCCTATTCACGACCAGCTCCTACAATGAGCAGTTCTTC.

The chain joins TRBV6-6 to TRBJ1-3; weak D call: TRBD1 (5 bases). From germline, CDR1 is MNHNY and CDR2 SVGAGI (reference sequence). CDR3 length equals 14 residues. Trimming left V 2 bases short and J 3 bases short, with 8 bases between. The CDR3 spells CASSYAGNGNTIYF. In DNA form, the CDR3 reads TGTGCCAGCAGTTACGCAGGGAATGGAAACACCATATATTTT.

The V and J genes are TRBV7-9 and TRBJ2-1; 8 bases align to TRBD2. The CDR3 contains 14 residues. Germline V gene data show CDR1 as SEHNR and CDR2 as FQNEAQ (reference sequence). J lost 9 bases, V lost 4 bases, and 8 bases had no gene match. The CDR3 sequence: CASSYRLAPTEQFF. The DNA for the CDR3 is TGTGCCAGCAGCTACCGACTAGCGCCGACTGAGCAGTTCTTC.

The count of this clone is one. This sequence joins TRBV2 and TRBJ1-3; weak D call: TRBD1 (6 bases). Trimming stripped 3 bases from V and 6 bases from J, with 12 bases between. CDR1 is SNHLY, CDR2 FYNNEI, per germline. The CDR3 loop spans 14 amino acids. The CDR3 DNA reads as TGTGCCAGCAGTGAGGCGAGGGACACAAACACCATATATTTT. This encodes CASSEARDTNTIYF.

Concerning this clone: This same CDR3 is encoded by further DNA sequences in the sample. The chain has TRBV3-1 (or the pseudogene TRBV3-2) and TRBJ1-6; D uncertain. The CDR3 is 12 amino acids. The germline V gene encodes CDR1 LGHDT and CDR2 YNNKEL (reference sequence). V was shortened by 0 bases and J by 9 bases, with 3 bases between the two germline ends. CDR3 sequence reads: CASSQEGSPLHF. In DNA, the CDR3 is TGTGCCAGCAGCCAAGAAGGTTCACCCCTCCACTTT.

The chain joins TRBV7-8 to TRBJ2-1, with 11 bases matching TRBD2. Germline-derived CDR1 and CDR2 are SGHVS and FQNEAQ. The CDR3 length is 15 residues. The J segment lost 7 bases and the V segment lost 1 base, leaving 3 bases of the junction unmatched. CDR3 bases: TGTGCCAGCAGCTTAGGAACTAGCGGGAGAAATGAGCAGTTCTTC. It yields the protein CASSLGTSGRNEQFF.

The chain couples TRBV27 to TRBJ2-5, with D possibly being TRBD1 (6 bases). This CDR3 is built from 14 residues. CDR1 and CDR2 from the germline V gene are MNHEY and SMNVEV (reference sequence). The germline V and J ends were trimmed by 6 bases and 1 base, with 12 bases remaining between them. The CDR3 is CASSQQGLQETQYF. DNA of the CDR3: TGTGCCAGCAGCCAACAGGGCCTCCAAGAGACCCAGTACTTC.

The chain has TRBV10-1 and TRBJ2-7; TRBD1 or TRBD2 may be the D gene (5 bases each). V shed 4 bases and J shed 3 bases, with 7 bases lying between them. There are 12 residues in the CDR3. CDR1 is WNHNN and CDR2 is SYGVQD in the germline V gene (reference sequence). The CDR3 here is CASSGDGYEQYF. The CDR3 nucleotides are TGCGCCAGCAGTGGGGACGGCTACGAGCAGTACTTC.

The chain combines TRBV14 with TRBJ1-6; the match to TRBD1 covers 7 bases. The CDR3 runs to 14 residues. The junction had 1 base not matched to a gene; V was cut back by 0 bases and J by 8 bases. Germline V gives CDR1 SGHDN, CDR2 FVKESK. The CDR3 is CASSQDQGDSPLHF. The CDR3 DNA is TGTGCCAGCAGCCAAGATCAGGGGGATTCACCCCTCCACTTT.

The chain recombines TRBV28 with TRBJ2-5; the match to TRBD2 covers 12 bases. Germline CDR1 is MDHEN and CDR2 is SYDVKM. The CDR3 has 13 amino acids. Trimming took 10 bases from V and 4 from J; bases not matched to a gene: 4. CDR3 DNA: TGTGCCATCGGACTAGCGGGAACAGAGACCCAGTACTTC. Translated: CAIGLAGTETQYF.

The V call is TRBV24-1, the J call TRBJ2-5; D perhaps matches TRBD1 (5 bases). Trimming pared 1 base from V and 2 bases from J, leaving 10 bases between. The germline gives CDR1 KGHDR, CDR2 SFDVKD. The CDR3 has 15 amino acids. CDR3 DNA sequence: TGTGCCACCAGTGATTTCCCGACAGCACAAGAGACCCAGTACTTC. It translates to CATSDFPTAQETQYF.

This chain uses TRBV20-1 with TRBJ2-1; the match to TRBD1 covers 9 bases. Germline CDR1 and CDR2: DFQATT and SNEGSKA (reference sequence). The CDR3 consists of 16 residues. After removal of 3 bases from V and 3 bases from J, the junction contained 9 bases not matched to a gene. The CDR3 loop is CSASPREGQGYNEQFF. Written as DNA, the CDR3 is TGCAGTGCTAGTCCCCGAGAGGGACAGGGCTACAATGAGCAGTTCTTC.

The gene calls are TRBV19 and TRBJ2-7; D is ambiguous. Germline V gives CDR1 LNHDA, CDR2 SQIVND (reference sequence). This CDR3 is built from 14 residues. Trimming pared 7 bases from V and 0 bases from J, leaving 13 bases between. Here the CDR3 DNA reads TGTGCCAGTACCCGATCCTCGAGCTCCTACGAGCAGTACTTC. The encoded protein is CASTRSSSSYEQYF.

The rearrangement uses TRBV7-2 and TRBJ2-3; unclear D gene. V was pared by 3 bases and J by 6 bases, with 13 bases between. The CDR3 is 14 amino acids. Per germline, CDR1 SGHTA and CDR2 FQGNSA. In DNA form, the CDR3 reads TGTGCCAGCAGCTTTAGCAGGCTTTCGGATACGCAGTATTTT. It translates to CASSFSRLSDTQYF. The full variable domain, rest sourced from reference TRBV7-2 and TRBJ2-3, is GAGVSQSPSNKVTEKGKDVELRCDPISGHTALYWYRQSLGQGLEFLIYFQGNSAPDKSGLPSDRFSAERTGGSVSTLTIQRTQQEDSAVYLCASSFSRLSDTQYFGPGTRLTVL.

This chain links TRBV21-1 with TRBJ1-3; the D call of TRBD1 is as the table states it, not checked on the DNA. TRBV21-1 is termed a pseudogene. The CDR3 length is 17 residues. CDR3 nucleotides: TGTGCCAGCAGCAAAGCGCTTTTCGCAGGTCGTGGAAACACCATATATTTT. It yields the protein CASSKALFAGRGNTIYF.

This chain joins TRBV12-5 and TRBJ2-7, with 12 bases matching TRBD2. The germline V gene encodes CDR1 LGHNT and CDR2 FRNRAP. V lost 1 base, J lost 6 bases, and 10 bases stayed unmatched. CDR3 length equals 17 residues. The CDR3: CASGLGLAGGEVGEQYF. The CDR3 DNA follows: TGTGCTAGTGGTTTGGGTCTAGCGGGAGGGGAAGTTGGCGAGCAGTACTTC. Combining the CDR3 with reference TRBV12-5 and TRBJ2-7 gives the whole variable domain DARVTQTPRHKVTEMGQEVTMRCQPILGHNTVFWYRQTMMQGLELLAYFRNRAPLDDSGMPKDRFSAEMPDATLATLKIQPSEPRDSAVYFCASGLGLAGGEVGEQYFGPGTRLTVT.

This clone was observed a handful of times. V is TRBV3-1 (or the pseudogene TRBV3-2) and J is TRBJ2-5, with 7 bases lining up with TRBD2. The V and J ends lost 1 base and 2 bases, in that order; junction bases with no gene match: 4. The germline V gene has CDR1 LGHDT and CDR2 YNNKEL (reference sequence). The CDR3 has 15 amino acids. For the CDR3, the DNA is TGTGCCAGCAGCCAAGTCCCCGGGGGGCAAGAGACCCAGTACTTC. It specifies CASSQVPGGQETQYF.

The chain is built from TRBV6-5 and TRBJ1-2; 9 bases align to TRBD1. The V gene's germline CDR1 is MNHEY and CDR2 SVGAGI. The CDR3 loop spans 13 amino acids. V lost 7 bases, J lost 3 bases, and 3 bases stayed unmatched. The CDR3 sequence is CASNRGQDYGYTF. CDR3 DNA sequence: TGTGCCAGCAACAGGGGGCAGGACTATGGCTACACCTTC.

The chain is built from TRBV11-2 and TRBJ1-4; D not resolved. There are 15 residues in the CDR3. The V end lost 0 bases, the J end lost 0 bases, and 5 bases lay between the germline ends. Germline lookup yields CDR1 SGHAT and CDR2 FQNNGV. This CDR3 is CASSLDGSTNEKLFF. CDR3 coding DNA: TGTGCCAGCAGCTTAGACGGCTCAACTAATGAAAAACTGTTTTTT.